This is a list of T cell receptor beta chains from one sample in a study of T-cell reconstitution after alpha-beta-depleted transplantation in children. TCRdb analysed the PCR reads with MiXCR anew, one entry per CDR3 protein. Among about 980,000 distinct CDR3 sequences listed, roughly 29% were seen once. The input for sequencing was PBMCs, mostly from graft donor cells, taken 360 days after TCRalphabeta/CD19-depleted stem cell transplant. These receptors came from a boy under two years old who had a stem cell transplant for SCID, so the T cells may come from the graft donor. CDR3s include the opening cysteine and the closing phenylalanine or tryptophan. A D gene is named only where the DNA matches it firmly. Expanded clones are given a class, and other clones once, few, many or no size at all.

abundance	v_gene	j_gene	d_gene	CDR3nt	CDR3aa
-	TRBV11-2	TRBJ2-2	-	TGTGCCAGCAGCTTAGATCGGGATTGGGGGACCGGGGAGCTGTTTTTT	CASSLDRDWGTGELFF
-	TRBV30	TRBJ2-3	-	TGTGCCTGGGAAGAGGACAGCACAGATACGCAGTATTTT	CAWEEDSTDTQYF
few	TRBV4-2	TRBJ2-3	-	TGTGCCAGCAGCCAAGATTCCCAGGGGATTGCAGATACGCAGTATTTT	CASSQDSQGIADTQYF
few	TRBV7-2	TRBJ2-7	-	TGTGCCAGCAGCTTAGTTTCAGGGTTTTACGAGCAGTACTTC	CASSLVSGFYEQYF
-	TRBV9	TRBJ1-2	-	TGTGCCAGCAGCGTAGCTACCCAGGGCGGGGGCTACACCTTC	CASSVATQGGGYTF
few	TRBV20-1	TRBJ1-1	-	TGCAGTGCTCCGGGACCATTACTCATGAACACTGAAGCTTTCTTT	CSAPGPLLMNTEAFF
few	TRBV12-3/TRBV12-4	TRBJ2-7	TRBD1	TGTGCCAGCAGCCTACAGGGGGCTCCCCCCTACGAGCAGTACTTC	CASSLQGAPPYEQYF
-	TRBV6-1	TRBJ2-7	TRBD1	TGTGCCAGCAGTGCCTCGGGACAGCTTAGCTCCTACGAGCAGTACTTC	CASSASGQLSSYEQYF
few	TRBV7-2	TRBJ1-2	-	TGTGCCAGCAGTTCAGTGGGCGCTCGGGCTAACTATGGCTACACCTTC	CASSSVGARANYGYTF
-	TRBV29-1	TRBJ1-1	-	TGCAGCGTTGAAGCGTTGGGCTGGGGGGAAGCTTTCTTT	CSVEALGWGEAFF
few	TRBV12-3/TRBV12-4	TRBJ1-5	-	TGTGCCAGCTGCCGTGGGGTCAATCAGCCCCAGCATTTT	CASCRGVNQPQHF
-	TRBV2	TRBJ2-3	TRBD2	TGTGCCAGCAAGAGTGGACTAGCATCAGATACGCAGTATTTT	CASKSGLASDTQYF
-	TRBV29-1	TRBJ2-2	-	TGCAGCGTTGCTAGGGGCGAGACCGGGGAGCTGTTTTTT	CSVARGETGELFF
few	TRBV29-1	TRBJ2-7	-	TGCAGCGTTCCTGGGCCGGGCTACGAGCAGTACTTC	CSVPGPGYEQYF
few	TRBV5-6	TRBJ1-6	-	TGTGCCAGCAGTACTGGAGGGGGTTTTAATTCACCCCTCCACTTT	CASSTGGGFNSPLHF
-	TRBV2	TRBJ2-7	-	TGTGCCAGCAGCACGAGAGGGGACTCAGCCTACGAGCAGTACTTC	CASSTRGDSAYEQYF
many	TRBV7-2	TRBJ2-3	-	TGTGCCACCCAAATCTGGGGGGCGAGCACAGATACGCAGTATTTT	CATQIWGASTDTQYF
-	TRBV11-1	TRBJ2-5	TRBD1	TGTGCCAGCAGCTCCCGAGCGGACAGGGCCGGGCAAGAGACCCAGTACTTC	CASSSRADRAGQETQYF
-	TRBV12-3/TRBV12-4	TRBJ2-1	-	TGTGCCAGCAGCCCACCTGCCGGGACCCTTGGCAATGAGCAGTTCTTC	CASSPPAGTLGNEQFF
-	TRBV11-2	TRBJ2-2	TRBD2	TGTGCCAGCAGCCCCAATAGCGGGGGGGCACTAATTCCCTCCAACACCGGGGAGCTGTTTTTT	CASSPNSGGALIPSNTGELFF
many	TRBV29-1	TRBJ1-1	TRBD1	TGCAGCGTTGGGGACAGGGGGCTGGCTTTCTTT	CSVGDRGLAFF
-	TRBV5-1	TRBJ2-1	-	TGCGCCAGCAGCTTTATTATGGCTTGGGAAGAGCAGTTCTTC	CASSFIMAWEEQFF
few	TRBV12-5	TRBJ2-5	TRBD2	TGTGCTAGTGGTTTGGTACTACGGGGACTAGCGGGGGCTCGACAAGAGACCCAGTACTTC	CASGLVLRGLAGARQETQYF
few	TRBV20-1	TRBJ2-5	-	TGCAGTGCAGAAACAGAACTGGTCTTGGAGACCCAGTACTTC	CSAETELVLETQYF
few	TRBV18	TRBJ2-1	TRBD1	TGTGCCAGCTCATTGACCCGGGACAGGGCGGATGAGCAGTTCTTC	CASSLTRDRADEQFF
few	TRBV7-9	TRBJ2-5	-	TGTGCCAGCAGCTTACCGGAGAGAAGAGAGACCCAGTACTTC	CASSLPERRETQYF
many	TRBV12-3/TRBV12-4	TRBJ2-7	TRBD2	TGTGCCAGTCGGACTAGCGGGGGTCAATCGAGCGAGCAGTACTTC	CASRTSGGQSSEQYF
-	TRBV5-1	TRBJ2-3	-	TGCGCCAGCAGCTTGGAACTTTCGGGAGAAAGATATTTT	CASSLELSGERYF
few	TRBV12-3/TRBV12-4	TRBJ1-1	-	TGTGCCAGCAGAGACGGACTGAACACTGAAGCTTTCTTT	CASRDGLNTEAFF
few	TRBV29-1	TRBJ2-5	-	TGCAGCGTTGTCCAGGTTTCCCAAGAGACCCAGTACTTC	CSVVQVSQETQYF
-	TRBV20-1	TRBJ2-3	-	TGCAGTGCTAGAGAGGACAGCGATACTAGCACAGATACGCAGTATTTT	CSAREDSDTSTDTQYF
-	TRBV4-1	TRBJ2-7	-	TGTGCCAGCGGCCCGGGGTTCCTCTACGAGCAGTACTTC	CASGPGFLYEQYF
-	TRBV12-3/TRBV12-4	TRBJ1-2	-	TGTGCCAGCAGTTTCTTGGGCGGGCAGGGCTACACCTTC	CASSFLGGQGYTF
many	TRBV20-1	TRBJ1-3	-	TGCAGTGCTAGAGGCAGGACTGGAAACACCATATATTTT	CSARGRTGNTIYF
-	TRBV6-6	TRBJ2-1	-	TGTGCCGCCAGGGCCTTCTCCTACAATGAGCAGTTCTTC	CAARAFSYNEQFF
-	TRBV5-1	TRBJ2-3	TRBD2	TGCGCCAGCACTAGCGGGCTTCCTAGCACAGATACGCAGTATTTT	CASTSGLPSTDTQYF
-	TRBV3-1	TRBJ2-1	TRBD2	TGTGCCAGCAGCGATCCGGGACTAGGCGGCCACAATGAGCAGTTCTTC	CASSDPGLGGHNEQFF
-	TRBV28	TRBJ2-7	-	TGTGCCAGCAGTTTGGGGGGGGCCGCAAACTACGAGCAGTACTTC	CASSLGGAANYEQYF
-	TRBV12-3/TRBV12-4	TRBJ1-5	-	TGTGCCAGCAGCACGTACAGGGATAGCAATCAGCCCCAGCATTTT	CASSTYRDSNQPQHF
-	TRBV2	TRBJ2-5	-	TGTGCCAGCAACTACAATCAAGAGACCCAGTACTTC	CASNYNQETQYF
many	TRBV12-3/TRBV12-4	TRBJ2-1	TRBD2	TGTGCCAGCAGCGGCTTAGCGGGGGTCTACAATGAGCAGTTCTTC	CASSGLAGVYNEQFF
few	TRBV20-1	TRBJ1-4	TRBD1	TGCAGTGCTAGGGGCACAGGGGGACTGTTTTTT	CSARGTGGLFF
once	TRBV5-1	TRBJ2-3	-	TGCGCCAGCAGCTTGGGCGCAACTAAGCTAAGCACAGATACGCAGTATTTT	CASSLGATKLSTDTQYF
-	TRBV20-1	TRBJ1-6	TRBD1	TGCAGTGCTAGATTACCCGGGACAGGGGGCTATTCACCCCTCCACTTT	CSARLPGTGGYSPLHF
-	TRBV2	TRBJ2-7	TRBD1	TGTGCCACCGCACCCACAGGGGCGGTCTACGAGCAGTACTTC	CATAPTGAVYEQYF
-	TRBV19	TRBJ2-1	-	TGTGCCAGTAGTAAGATCCCCAATGGCTACAATGAGCAGTTCTTC	CASSKIPNGYNEQFF
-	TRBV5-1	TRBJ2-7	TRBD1	TGCGCCAGCAGCTTTATGCCGGGACAGGGTTACGAGCAGTACTTC	CASSFMPGQGYEQYF
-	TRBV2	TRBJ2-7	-	TGTGCCAGCAGTGGATTAGGGGGCTCCTACGAGCAGTACTTC	CASSGLGGSYEQYF
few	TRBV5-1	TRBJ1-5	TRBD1	TGCGCCAGCAGCTTGGGGCCAGGGGGCACCAATCAGCCCCAGCATTTT	CASSLGPGGTNQPQHF
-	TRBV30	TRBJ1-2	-	TGTGCCTGGAGTCGGGGCCTTGGCTATGGCTACACCTTC	CAWSRGLGYGYTF
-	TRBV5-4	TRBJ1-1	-	TGTGCCAGCAGCTTGGGGAAAGCCTTCCGGGCAACCACTGAAGCTTTCTTT	CASSLGKAFRATTEAFF
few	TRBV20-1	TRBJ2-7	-	TGCAGTGCTAGAGACAGGGAAGCATATTCCTACGAGCAGTACTTC	CSARDREAYSYEQYF
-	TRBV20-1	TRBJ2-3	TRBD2	TGCAGTGCTAGGGGTAGCGGGGGGCCAGAAGACACAGATACGCAGTATTTT	CSARGSGGPEDTDTQYF
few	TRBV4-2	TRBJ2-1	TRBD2	TGTGCCAGCAGCCAAGCTGGGTCGCGGGGGGATGATGAGCAGTTCTTC	CASSQAGSRGDDEQFF
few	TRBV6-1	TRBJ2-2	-	TGTGCCAGCACCCCCGGGGGACCCACCGGGGAGCTGTTTTTT	CASTPGGPTGELFF
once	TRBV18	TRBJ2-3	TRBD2	TGTGCCAGCTCACCCTTCTCGACTAGCGGGAACACAGATACGCAGTATTTT	CASSPFSTSGNTDTQYF